The 17 T cell receptor beta chains reported below all come from one sample, sequenced in a study of OX40 agonist ivuxolimab in advanced cancers. This table comes from immunoSEQ multiplex PCR, and its TCRdb copy is limited to in-frame clones, with some not included. This repertoire shows tens of thousands of clones, approximately 90% found once; its top ten account for 13% to 15%. This sample comprised CD4+ or CD8+ T cells sorted from blood, obtained in a trial of the OX40 agonist ivuxolimab. These receptors all stem from an adult with an advanced solid tumor such as melanoma, head and neck, liver or kidney cancer.

This chain links TRBV13 with TRBJ2-2, with 7 bases lining up with TRBD1. CDR1 and CDR2 from the germline V gene are PRHDT and FYEKMQ (reference sequence). J was trimmed by 5 bases and V by 4 bases; bases with no gene match: 10. The CDR3 totals 16 residues. The CDR3 loop is CASSSTGTAVTGELFF. The CDR3 nucleotides are TGTGCCAGCAGCTCAACCGGGACAGCCGTAACCGGGGAGCTGTTTTTT.

V usage is TRBV19 and J usage is TRBJ2-1; perhaps D is TRBD1 or TRBD2 (6 bases each). Trimming cost V 5 bases and J 6 bases, with 17 bases left between them. The germline CDR1 and CDR2 sequences are LNHDA and SQIVND (reference sequence). The CDR3 length is 15 residues. CDR3 protein: CASSPGGNAFNEQFF. For the CDR3, the DNA is TGTGCCAGTAGTCCCGGGGGCAATGCTTTCAATGAGCAGTTCTTC.

This chain uses TRBV7-8 with TRBJ2-7; 10 nucleotides match TRBD2. The V and J ends lost 1 base and 1 base, in that order; junction bases with no gene match: 4. This CDR3 comprises 16 residues. The germline CDR1 and CDR2 sequences are SGHVS and FQNEAQ. As DNA, the CDR3 is TGTGCCAGCAGCTTAGTGGGACTAGCGCCATCCTACGAGCAGTACTTC. This translates into CASSLVGLAPSYEQYF.

The rearrangement links TRBV2 to TRBJ2-1; 8 bases are a match to TRBD2. This CDR3 is 19 amino acids long. The trim removed 4 bases at V and 0 bases at J, leaving 14 bases unmatched. Looked up from germline, CDR1 is SNHLY and CDR2 is FYNNEI. CDR3 nucleotide sequence: TGTGCCAGCAGTGCCCGGGGTAGCGGGACACCCACCTCCTACAATGAGCAGTTCTTC. It yields the protein CASSARGSGTPTSYNEQFF. The whole variable domain, remainder taken from reference TRBV2 and TRBJ2-1, is EPEVTQTPSHQVTQMGQEVILRCVPISNHLYFYWYRQILGQKVEFLVSFYNNEISEKSEIFDDQFSVERPDGSNFTLKIRSTKLEDSAMYFCASSARGSGTPTSYNEQFFGPGTRLTVL.

V is TRBV11-2 and J is TRBJ1-4; D call uncertain. The germline V and J ends were trimmed by 0 bases and 0 bases, with 11 bases remaining between them. Germline CDR1 is SGHAT and CDR2 is FQNNGV. This CDR3 has 17 residues. The CDR3 region has the DNA TGTGCCAGCAGCTTAGATACGGGCCTTGCAACTAATGAAAAACTGTTTTTT. This translates into CASSLDTGLATNEKLFF.

The rearrangement joins TRBV7-9 to TRBJ2-7; the D is unclear. Between the trimmed V and J ends, which lost 5 bases and 4 bases, there was a span of 6 bases. CDR3 length equals 11 residues. Germline V CDR1 and CDR2: SEHNR, FQNEAQ (reference sequence). The CDR3 bases are TGTGCCAGCAGCCAAGATTACGAGCAGTACTTC. Translating it yields CASSQDYEQYF. Variable domain in full (rest from reference TRBV7-9 and TRBJ2-7): DTGVSQNPRHKITKRGQNVTFRCDPISEHNRLYWYRQTLGQGPEFLTYFQNEAQLEKSRLLSDRFSAERPKGSFSTLEIQRTEQGDSAMYLCASSQDYEQYFGPGTRLTVT.

This sequence joins TRBV27 and TRBJ2-5; D not resolved. Trimming removed 2 bases from V and 0 bases from J, with 4 bases in between. Germline V gives CDR1 MNHEY, CDR2 SMNVEV (reference sequence). This CDR3 has 13 residues. CDR3 loop: CASSLPDQETQYF. Written as DNA, the CDR3 is TGTGCCAGCAGTTTACCCGACCAAGAGACCCAGTACTTC.

The rearrangement uses TRBV27 and TRBJ2-3; no clear D gene. This CDR3 has 15 residues. The germline V and J ends were trimmed by 4 bases and 4 bases, with 15 bases remaining between them. Germline V gene data show CDR1 as MNHEY and CDR2 as SMNVEV (reference sequence). For the CDR3, the DNA is TGTGCCAGCAGTTCCCTACTCTACGGTGCAGATACGCAGTATTTT. Translating it yields CASSSLLYGADTQYF.

This clone was seen once. The chain carries TRBV27 and TRBJ1-2, with 7 nucleotides matching TRBD1. The germline gives CDR1 MNHEY, CDR2 SMNVEV (reference sequence). CDR3 length: 14 residues. The V and J ends lost 6 bases and 4 bases, in that order; junction bases with no gene match: 8. The CDR3 nucleotides read TGTGCCAGCAGAGCCGGGACAGAGTTCTATGGCTACACCTTC. It codes for CASRAGTEFYGYTF.

This clone was seen only once. The chain uses TRBV6-5 and TRBJ1-1; 9 nucleotides line up with TRBD1. Germline trimming cut 2 bases from V and 5 bases from J; bases unmatched to any gene: 3. CDR1 MNHEY and CDR2 SVGAGI come from the germline V gene. The CDR3 is 14 residues long. The DNA for the CDR3 is TGTGCCAGCAGTTACGGGACAGGGCGGACTGAAGCTTTCTTT. It yields the protein CASSYGTGRTEAFF.

This chain links TRBV4-1 with TRBJ1-3; no reliable D call. CDR1 MGHRA and CDR2 YSYEKL come from the germline V gene. V was cut by 1 base and J by 0 bases, with 7 bases left in between. CDR3 length: 15 residues. The CDR3 sequence: CASSQVLYSGNTIYF. The CDR3 DNA sequence: TGCGCCAGCAGCCAAGTGTTATACTCTGGAAACACCATATATTTT.

This CDR3 is CASSPNPSYRGGYEQYF. The CDR3 region has the DNA TGTGCCAGCAGCCCGAACCCGAGCTACAGGGGCGGCTACGAGCAGTACTTC. The chain is built from TRBV5-4 and TRBJ2-7; 7 bases are shared with TRBD1. V lost 4 bases and J lost 3; bases outside the gene matches: 16. The CDR3 runs to 17 residues. CDR1 and CDR2 from the germline V gene are SGHNT and YYREEE (reference sequence).

The chain uses TRBV27 and TRBJ1-1; D gene ambiguous. Germline CDR1 and CDR2: MNHEY and SMNVEV (reference sequence). V was trimmed by 6 bases and J by 4 bases, leaving 6 bases between them. CDR3 length equals 11 residues. This CDR3 is CASSLGTEAFF. CDR3 nucleotide sequence: TGTGCCAGCAGCCTCGGCACTGAAGCTTTCTTT.

This clone was recorded once. This CDR3 is CASISGLAGGPNRNEQFF. In DNA form, the CDR3 reads TGTGCCAGCATCTCGGGTCTAGCGGGAGGGCCCAATAGGAATGAGCAGTTCTTC. The chain has TRBV28 and TRBJ2-1; 12 bases agree with TRBD2. The trim removed 7 bases at V and 7 bases at J, leaving 17 bases unmatched. There are 18 residues in the CDR3. CDR1 and CDR2 from the germline V gene are MDHEN and SYDVKM.

The gene calls are TRBV28 and TRBJ2-7, with TRBD1 matching 7 bases. CDR3 length: 13 amino acids. With 2 bases clipped from V and 2 bases from J, the junction kept 0 bases outside the gene matches. Germline V gene data show CDR1 as MDHEN and CDR2 as SYDVKM. The CDR3 reads CASSLGTAYEQYF. CDR3 nucleotide sequence: TGTGCCAGCAGTTTAGGGACAGCCTACGAGCAGTACTTC.

This clone was seen a few times. This sequence joins TRBV4-1 and TRBJ2-2; unclear D gene. Germline values: CDR1 MGHRA, CDR2 YSYEKL. CDR3 size: 15 residues. The V and J ends lost 1 base and 5 bases respectively, with 11 bases between them. The CDR3 here is CASSQGRTPTGELFF. DNA of the CDR3: TGCGCCAGCAGCCAAGGGCGGACGCCTACCGGGGAGCTGTTTTTT.

This chain links TRBV28 with TRBJ2-1, with D possibly TRBD2 on 6 matching bases. The germline CDR1 and CDR2 sequences are MDHEN and SYDVKM. V lost 6 bases to trimming and J lost 0 bases, with 27 bases between them. The CDR3 sequence is 20 residues long. CDR3 amino acids: CASRTGSGYPKGSSYNEQFF. Here the CDR3 DNA reads TGTGCCAGCAGGACGGGAAGCGGGTACCCAAAAGGGAGCTCCTACAATGAGCAGTTCTTC.